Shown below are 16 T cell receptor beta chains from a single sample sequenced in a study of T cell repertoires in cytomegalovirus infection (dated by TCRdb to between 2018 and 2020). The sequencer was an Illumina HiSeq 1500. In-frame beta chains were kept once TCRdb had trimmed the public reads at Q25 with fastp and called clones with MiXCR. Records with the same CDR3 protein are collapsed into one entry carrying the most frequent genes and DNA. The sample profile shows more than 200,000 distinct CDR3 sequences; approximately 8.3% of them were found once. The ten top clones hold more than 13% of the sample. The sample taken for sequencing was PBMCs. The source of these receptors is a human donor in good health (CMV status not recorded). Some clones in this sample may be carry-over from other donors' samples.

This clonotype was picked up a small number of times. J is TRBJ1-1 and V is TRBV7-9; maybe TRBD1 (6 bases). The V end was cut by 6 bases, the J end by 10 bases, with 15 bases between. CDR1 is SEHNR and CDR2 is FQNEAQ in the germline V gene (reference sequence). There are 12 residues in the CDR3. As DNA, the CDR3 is TGTGCCAGCAGTCCTACAGGGTTCGGAGCTTTCTTT. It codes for CASSPTGFGAFF.

CDR3 nucleotide sequence: TGTGCCAGCAGCTCAGAACTCGCGGGAGGGCCAGATACGCAGTATTTT. It yields the protein CASSSELAGGPDTQYF. The chain uses TRBV7-8 and TRBJ2-3, with 9 bases that match TRBD2. CDR1 SGHVS and CDR2 FQNEAQ come from the germline V gene. This CDR3 has 16 residues. Trimming at V came to 4 bases and at J to 4 bases, leaving 9 bases not matched to a gene.

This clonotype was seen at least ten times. As DNA, the CDR3 is TGTGCCAGCAGCTTAAAGGGTGACGGGGAGCTGTTTTTT. It specifies CASSLKGDGELFF. V and J are TRBV7-9 and TRBJ2-2; D not certain. V was pared by 2 bases and J by 7 bases, with 8 bases between. Germline-derived CDR1 and CDR2 are SEHNR and FQNEAQ (reference sequence). CDR3 length: 13 residues.

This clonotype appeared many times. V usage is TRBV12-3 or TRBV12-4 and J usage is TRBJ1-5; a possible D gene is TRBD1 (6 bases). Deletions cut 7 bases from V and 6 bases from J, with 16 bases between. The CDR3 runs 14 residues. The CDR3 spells CASTVTGLGQPQHF. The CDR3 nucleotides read TGTGCCAGCACGGTGACAGGTTTGGGTCAGCCCCAGCATTTT.

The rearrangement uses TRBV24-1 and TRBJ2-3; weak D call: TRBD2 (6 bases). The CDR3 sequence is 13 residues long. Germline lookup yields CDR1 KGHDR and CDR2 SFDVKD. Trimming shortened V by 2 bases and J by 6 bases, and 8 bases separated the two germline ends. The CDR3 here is CATSDSRGDTQYF. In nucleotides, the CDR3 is TGTGCCACCAGTGATTCTCGGGGGGATACGCAGTATTTT.

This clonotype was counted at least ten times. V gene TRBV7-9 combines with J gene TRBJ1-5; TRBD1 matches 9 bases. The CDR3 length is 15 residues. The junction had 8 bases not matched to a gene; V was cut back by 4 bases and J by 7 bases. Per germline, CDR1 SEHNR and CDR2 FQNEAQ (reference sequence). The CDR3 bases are TGTGCCAGCAGCTCCGGGACAGGGTCATGGCAGCCCCAGCATTTT. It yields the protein CASSSGTGSWQPQHF.

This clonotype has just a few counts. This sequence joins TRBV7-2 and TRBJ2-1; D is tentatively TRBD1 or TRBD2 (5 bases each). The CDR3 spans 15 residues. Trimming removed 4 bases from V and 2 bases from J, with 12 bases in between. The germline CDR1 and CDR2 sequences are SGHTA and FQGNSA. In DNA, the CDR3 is TGTGCCAGCAGCTCCGGGGCTCCGGCCTACAATGAGCAGTTCTTC. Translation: CASSSGAPAYNEQFF.

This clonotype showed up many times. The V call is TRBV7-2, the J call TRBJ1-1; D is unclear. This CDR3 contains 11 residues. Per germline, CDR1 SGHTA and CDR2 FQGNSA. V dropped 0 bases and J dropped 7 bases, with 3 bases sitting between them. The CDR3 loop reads CASSLANEAFF. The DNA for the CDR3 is TGTGCCAGCAGCTTAGCTAATGAAGCTTTCTTT.

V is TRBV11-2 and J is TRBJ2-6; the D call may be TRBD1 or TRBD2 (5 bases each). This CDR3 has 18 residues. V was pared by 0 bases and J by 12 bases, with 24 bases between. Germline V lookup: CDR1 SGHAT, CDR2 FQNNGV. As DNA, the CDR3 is TGTGCCAGCAGCTTAGACCCCAGCCGGACACCGGGGCCCCTCGTCCTGACTTTC. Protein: CASSLDPSRTPGPLVLTF.

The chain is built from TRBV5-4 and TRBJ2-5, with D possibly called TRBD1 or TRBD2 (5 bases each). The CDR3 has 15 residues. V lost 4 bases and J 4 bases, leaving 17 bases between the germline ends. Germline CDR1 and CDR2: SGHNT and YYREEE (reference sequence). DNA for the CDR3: TGTGCCAGCAGCCCTCCGGGACCCGGAGGAGAGACCCAGTACTTC. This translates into CASSPPGPGGETQYF.

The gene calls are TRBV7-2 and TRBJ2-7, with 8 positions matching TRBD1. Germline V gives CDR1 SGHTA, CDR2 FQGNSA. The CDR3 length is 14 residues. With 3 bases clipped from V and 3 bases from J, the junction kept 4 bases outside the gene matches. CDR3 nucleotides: TGTGCCAGCAGCTTCTTCGGACAGGGCTACGAGCAGTACTTC. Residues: CASSFFGQGYEQYF.

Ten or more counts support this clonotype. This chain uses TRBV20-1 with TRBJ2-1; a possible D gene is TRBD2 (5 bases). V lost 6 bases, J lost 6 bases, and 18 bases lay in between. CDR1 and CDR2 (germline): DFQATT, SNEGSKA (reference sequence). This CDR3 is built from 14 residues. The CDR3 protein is CSALSWRVFNEQFF. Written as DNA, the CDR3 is TGCAGTGCCCTGAGTTGGCGGGTTTTCAATGAGCAGTTCTTC.

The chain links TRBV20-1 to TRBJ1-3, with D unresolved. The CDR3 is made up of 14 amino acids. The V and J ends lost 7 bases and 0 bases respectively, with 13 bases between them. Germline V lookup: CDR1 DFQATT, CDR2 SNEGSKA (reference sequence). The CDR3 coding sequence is TGCAGTGTTACCAGTACTAGCTCTGGAAACACCATATATTTT. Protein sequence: CSVTSTSSGNTIYF.

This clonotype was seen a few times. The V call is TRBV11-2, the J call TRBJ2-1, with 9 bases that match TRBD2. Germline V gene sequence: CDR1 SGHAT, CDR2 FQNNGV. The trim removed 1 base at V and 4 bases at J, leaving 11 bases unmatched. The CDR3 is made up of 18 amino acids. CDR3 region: CASSLGPAAGGFYNEQFF. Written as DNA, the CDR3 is TGTGCCAGCAGCTTAGGCCCCGCGGCGGGAGGGTTTTACAATGAGCAGTTCTTC.

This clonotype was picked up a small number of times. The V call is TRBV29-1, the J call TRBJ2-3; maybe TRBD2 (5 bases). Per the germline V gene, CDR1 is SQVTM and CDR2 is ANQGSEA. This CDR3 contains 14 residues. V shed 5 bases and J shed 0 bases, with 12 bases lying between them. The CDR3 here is CSVKDLSSTDTQYF. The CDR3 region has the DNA TGCAGCGTTAAGGACTTATCTAGCACAGATACGCAGTATTTT.

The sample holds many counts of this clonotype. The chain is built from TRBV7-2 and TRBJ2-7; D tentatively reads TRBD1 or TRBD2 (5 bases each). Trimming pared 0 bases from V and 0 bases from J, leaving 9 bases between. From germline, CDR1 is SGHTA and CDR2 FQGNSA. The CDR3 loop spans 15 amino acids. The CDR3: CASSLAGVSSYEQYF. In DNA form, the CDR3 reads TGTGCCAGCAGCTTAGCGGGGGTTAGCTCCTACGAGCAGTACTTC.